This T cell receptor (beta chain) comes out of a study of ipilimumab plus nivolumab after autologous stem cell transplantation. Assay used: immunoSEQ multiplex PCR; TCRdb lists only in-frame clones, some missing. This table holds 15,000 to 20,000 clones, 81% found once. Concerning this clone: The antigen remains unidentified.

Study-wide findings and caveats: Authors suggest TCR repertoire, Treg phenotype and gut microbiota support further study.

Checkpoint therapy with ipilimumab 1 mg/kg began 14 to 28 days after transplant. Patients received nivolumab 3 mg/kg at weeks 1, 4, 7, 10, then fortnightly to week 26. The germline gives CDR1 SGHKS, CDR2 YYEKEE (reference sequence). J was trimmed by 0 bases and V by 4 bases; bases with no gene match: 6. The CDR3 length is 17 residues. The genes are TRBV5-5 and TRBJ2-6; 8 bases are a match to TRBD1. Sequencing was performed on PBMCs, taken in a trial of ipilimumab plus nivolumab as post-transplant consolidation. This sequence was found in a male donor with diffuse large B-cell lymphoma. This CDR3 reads CASSGTGGSSGANVLTF. The CDR3 region has the DNA TGTGCCAGCAGCGGAACAGGGGGATCCTCTGGGGCCAACGTCCTGACTTTC.